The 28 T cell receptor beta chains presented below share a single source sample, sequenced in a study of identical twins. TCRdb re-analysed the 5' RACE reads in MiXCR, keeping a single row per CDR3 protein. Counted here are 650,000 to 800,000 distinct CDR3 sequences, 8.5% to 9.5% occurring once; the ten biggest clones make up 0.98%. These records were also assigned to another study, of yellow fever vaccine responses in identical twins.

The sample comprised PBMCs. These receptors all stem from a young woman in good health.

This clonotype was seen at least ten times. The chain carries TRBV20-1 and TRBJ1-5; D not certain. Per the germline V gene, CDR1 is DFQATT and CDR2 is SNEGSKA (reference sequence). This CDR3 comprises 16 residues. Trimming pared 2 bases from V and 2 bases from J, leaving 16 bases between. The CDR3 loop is CSARHTGLTGNQPQHF. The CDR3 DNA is TGCAGTGCTAGACATACGGGGTTAACGGGCAATCAGCCCCAGCATTTT.

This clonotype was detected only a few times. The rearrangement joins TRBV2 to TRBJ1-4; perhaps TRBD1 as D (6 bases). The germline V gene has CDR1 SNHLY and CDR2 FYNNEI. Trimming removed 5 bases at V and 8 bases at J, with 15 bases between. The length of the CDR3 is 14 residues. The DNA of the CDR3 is TGTGCCAGCAGTCCAGACAGGCGAGGGGAAAAACTGTTTTTT. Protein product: CASSPDRRGEKLFF.

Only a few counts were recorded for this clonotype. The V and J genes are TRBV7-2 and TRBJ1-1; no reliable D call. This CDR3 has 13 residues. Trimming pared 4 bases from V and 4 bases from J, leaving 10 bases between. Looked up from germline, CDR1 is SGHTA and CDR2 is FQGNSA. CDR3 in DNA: TGTGCCAGCAGCTCCCTCGTGGGCACTGAAGCTTTCTTT. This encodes CASSSLVGTEAFF.

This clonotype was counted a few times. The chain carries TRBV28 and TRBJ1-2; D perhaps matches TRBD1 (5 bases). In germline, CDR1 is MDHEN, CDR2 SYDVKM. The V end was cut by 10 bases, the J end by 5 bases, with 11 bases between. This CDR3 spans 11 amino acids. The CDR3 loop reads CATSGEYGYTF. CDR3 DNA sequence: TGTGCCACCTCGGGGGAATATGGCTACACCTTC.

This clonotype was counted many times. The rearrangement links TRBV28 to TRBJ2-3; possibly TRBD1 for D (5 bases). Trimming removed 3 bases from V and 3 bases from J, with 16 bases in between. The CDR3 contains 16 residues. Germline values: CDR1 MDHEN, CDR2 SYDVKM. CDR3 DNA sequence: TGTGCCAGCAGTTTTCCCGCAGGGATAGGTACAGATACGCAGTATTTT. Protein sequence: CASSFPAGIGTDTQYF.

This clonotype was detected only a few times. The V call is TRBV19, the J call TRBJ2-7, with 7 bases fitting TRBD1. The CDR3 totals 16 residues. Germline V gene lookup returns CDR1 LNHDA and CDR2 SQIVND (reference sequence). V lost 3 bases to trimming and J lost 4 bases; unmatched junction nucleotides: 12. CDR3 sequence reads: CASSILGTADLYEQYF. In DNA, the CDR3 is TGTGCCAGTAGTATCCTGGGGACAGCCGACCTTTACGAGCAGTACTTC.

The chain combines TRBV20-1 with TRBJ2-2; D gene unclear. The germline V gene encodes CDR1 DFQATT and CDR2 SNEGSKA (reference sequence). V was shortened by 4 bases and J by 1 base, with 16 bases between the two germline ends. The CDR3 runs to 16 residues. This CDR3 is CSATRLVEGNTGELFF. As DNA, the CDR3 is TGCAGTGCTACCCGGTTGGTCGAAGGGAACACCGGGGAGCTGTTTTTT.

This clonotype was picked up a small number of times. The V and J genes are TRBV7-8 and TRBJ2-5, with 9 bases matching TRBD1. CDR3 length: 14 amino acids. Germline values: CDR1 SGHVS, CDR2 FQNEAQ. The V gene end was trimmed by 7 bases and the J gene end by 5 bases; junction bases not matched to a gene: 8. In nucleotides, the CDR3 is TGTGCCAGCACCATCACAGGGGGCGCTGAGACCCAGTACTTC. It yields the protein CASTITGGAETQYF.

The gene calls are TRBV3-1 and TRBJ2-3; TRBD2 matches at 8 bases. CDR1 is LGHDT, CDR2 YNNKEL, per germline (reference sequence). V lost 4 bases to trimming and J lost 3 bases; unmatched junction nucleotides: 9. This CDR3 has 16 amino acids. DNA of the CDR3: TGTGCCAGCAGCCGACCAACGGGGGGGGCTACAGATACGCAGTATTTT. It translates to CASSRPTGGATDTQYF.

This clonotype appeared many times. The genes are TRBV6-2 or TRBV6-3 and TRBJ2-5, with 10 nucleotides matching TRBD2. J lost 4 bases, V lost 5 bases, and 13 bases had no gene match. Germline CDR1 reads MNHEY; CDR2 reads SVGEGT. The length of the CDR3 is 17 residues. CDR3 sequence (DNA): TGTGCCAGCAGTCCTTGGACTAGCGGTCTGAAAAGAGAGACCCAGTACTTC. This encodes CASSPWTSGLKRETQYF.

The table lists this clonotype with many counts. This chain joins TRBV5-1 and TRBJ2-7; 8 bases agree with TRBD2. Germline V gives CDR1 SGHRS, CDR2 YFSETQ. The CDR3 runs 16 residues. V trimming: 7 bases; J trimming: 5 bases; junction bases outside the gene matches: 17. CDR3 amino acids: CASASQLGLAADEQYF. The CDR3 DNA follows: TGCGCCAGCGCTTCCCAACTTGGACTAGCCGCCGACGAGCAGTACTTC.

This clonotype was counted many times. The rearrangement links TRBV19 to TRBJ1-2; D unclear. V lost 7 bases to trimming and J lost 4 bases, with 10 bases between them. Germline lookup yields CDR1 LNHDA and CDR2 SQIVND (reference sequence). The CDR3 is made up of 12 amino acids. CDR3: CASTTRSYGYTF. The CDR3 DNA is TGTGCCAGTACTACCAGGAGCTATGGCTACACCTTC. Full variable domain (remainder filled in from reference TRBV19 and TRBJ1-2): DGGITQSPKYLFRKEGQNVTLSCEQNLNHDAMYWYRQDPGQGLRLIYYSQIVNDFQKGDIAEGYSVSREKKESFPLTVTSAQKNPTAFYLCASTTRSYGYTFGSGTRLTVV.

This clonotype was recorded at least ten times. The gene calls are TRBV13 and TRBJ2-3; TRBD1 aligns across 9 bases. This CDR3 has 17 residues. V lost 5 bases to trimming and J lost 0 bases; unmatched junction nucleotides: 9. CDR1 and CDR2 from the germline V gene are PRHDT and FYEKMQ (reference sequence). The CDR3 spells CASSRRIGTGSTDTQYF. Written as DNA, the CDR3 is TGTGCCAGCAGCCGGCGGATTGGGACAGGGAGCACAGATACGCAGTATTTT.

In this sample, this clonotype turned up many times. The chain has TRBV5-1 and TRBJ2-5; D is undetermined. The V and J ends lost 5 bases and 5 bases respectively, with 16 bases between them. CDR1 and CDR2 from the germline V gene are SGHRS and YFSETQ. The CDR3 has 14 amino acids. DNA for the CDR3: TGCGCCAGCAGACGATCGGGTGTAATCGAGACCCAGTACTTC. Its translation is CASRRSGVIETQYF.

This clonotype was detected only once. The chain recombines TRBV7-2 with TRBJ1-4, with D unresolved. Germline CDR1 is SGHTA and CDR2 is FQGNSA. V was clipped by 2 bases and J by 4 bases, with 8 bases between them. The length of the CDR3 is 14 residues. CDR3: CASSLNSGNEKLFF. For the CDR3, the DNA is TGTGCCAGCAGCTTAAATTCCGGTAATGAAAAACTGTTTTTT.

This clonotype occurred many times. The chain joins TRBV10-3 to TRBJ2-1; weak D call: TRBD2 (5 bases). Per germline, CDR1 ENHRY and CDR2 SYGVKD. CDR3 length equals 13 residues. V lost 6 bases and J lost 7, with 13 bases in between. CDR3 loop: CAISVGWRNEQFF. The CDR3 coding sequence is TGTGCCATCAGCGTAGGGTGGAGGAATGAGCAGTTCTTC.

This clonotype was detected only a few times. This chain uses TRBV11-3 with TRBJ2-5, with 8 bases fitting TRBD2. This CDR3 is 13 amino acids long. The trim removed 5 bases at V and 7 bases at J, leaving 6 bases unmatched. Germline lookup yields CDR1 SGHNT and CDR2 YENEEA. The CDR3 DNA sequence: TGTGCCAGCAGCCGACCCACTAGCGGGACCCAGTACTTC. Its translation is CASSRPTSGTQYF.

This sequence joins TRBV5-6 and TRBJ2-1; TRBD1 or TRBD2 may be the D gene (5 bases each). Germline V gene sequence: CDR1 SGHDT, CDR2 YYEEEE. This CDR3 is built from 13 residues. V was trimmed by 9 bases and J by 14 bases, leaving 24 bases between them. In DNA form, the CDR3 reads TGTGCCACCAAGACATCTTCCAGGGTGGGGGAGTTCTTC. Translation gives CATKTSSRVGEFF.

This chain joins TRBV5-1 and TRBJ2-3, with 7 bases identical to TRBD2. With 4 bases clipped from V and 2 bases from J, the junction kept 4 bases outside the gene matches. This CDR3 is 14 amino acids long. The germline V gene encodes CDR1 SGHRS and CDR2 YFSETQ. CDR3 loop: CASSPGDYTDTQYF. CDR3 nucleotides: TGCGCCAGCAGCCCGGGGGACTACACAGATACGCAGTATTTT.

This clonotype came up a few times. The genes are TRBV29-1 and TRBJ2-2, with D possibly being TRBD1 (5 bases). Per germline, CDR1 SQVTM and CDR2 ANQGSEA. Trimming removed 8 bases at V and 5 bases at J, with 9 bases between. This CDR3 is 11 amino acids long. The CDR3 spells CSIRDTGELFF. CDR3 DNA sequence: TGCAGCATCAGGGATACCGGGGAGCTGTTTTTT.

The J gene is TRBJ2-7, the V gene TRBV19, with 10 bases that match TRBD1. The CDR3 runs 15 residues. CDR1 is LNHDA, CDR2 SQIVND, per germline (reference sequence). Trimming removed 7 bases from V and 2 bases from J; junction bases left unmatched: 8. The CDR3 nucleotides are TGTGCCAGTATGGGACCGGGACAGGGGACCTACGAGCAGTACTTC. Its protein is CASMGPGQGTYEQYF.

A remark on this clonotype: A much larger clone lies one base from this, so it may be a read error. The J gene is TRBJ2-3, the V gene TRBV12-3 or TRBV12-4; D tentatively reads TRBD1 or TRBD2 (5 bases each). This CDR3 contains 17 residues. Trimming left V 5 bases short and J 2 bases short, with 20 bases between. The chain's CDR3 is CASSPSEWLGDTDTQYF. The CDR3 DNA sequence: TGTGCCAGCAGTCCGTCTGAGTGGTTGGGGGACACAGATACGCAGTATTTT.

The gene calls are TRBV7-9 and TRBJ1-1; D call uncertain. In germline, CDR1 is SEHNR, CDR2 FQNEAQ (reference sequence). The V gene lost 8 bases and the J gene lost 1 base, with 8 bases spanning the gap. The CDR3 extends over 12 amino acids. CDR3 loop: CASAQGNTEAFF. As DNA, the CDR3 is TGTGCCAGCGCCCAAGGGAACACTGAAGCTTTCTTT.

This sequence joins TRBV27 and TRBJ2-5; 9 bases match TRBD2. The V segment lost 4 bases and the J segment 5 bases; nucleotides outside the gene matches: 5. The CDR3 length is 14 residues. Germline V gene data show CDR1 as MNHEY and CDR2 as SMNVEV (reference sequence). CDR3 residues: CASSYQRGVETQYF. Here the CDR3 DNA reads TGTGCCAGCAGTTACCAGCGGGGGGTGGAGACCCAGTACTTC.

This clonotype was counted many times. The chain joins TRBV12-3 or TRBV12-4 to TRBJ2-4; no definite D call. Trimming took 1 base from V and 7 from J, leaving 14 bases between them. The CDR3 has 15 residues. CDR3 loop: CASSLVGQMQNIQYF. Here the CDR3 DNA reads TGTGCCAGCAGTTTAGTAGGGCAGATGCAGAACATTCAGTACTTC.

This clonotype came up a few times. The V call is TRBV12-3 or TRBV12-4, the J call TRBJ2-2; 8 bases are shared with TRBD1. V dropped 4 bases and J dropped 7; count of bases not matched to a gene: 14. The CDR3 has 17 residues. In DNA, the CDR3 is TGTGCCAGCAGTTACTACACGCCGGACAGGGCGGGCGGGGAGCTGTTTTTT. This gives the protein CASSYYTPDRAGGELFF.

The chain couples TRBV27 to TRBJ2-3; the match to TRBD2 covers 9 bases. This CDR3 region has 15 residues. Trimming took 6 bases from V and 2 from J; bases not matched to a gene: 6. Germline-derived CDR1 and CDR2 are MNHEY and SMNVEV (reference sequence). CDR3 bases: TGTGCCAGCAGAAACAGCGGGGGGTACACAGATACGCAGTATTTT. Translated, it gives CASRNSGGYTDTQYF.

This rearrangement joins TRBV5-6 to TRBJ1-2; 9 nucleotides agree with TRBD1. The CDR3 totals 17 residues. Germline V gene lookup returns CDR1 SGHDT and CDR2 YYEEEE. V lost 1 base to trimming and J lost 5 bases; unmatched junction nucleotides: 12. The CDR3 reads CASSLYIPGQGRYGYTF. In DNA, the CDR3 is TGTGCCAGCAGCTTGTACATCCCGGGACAGGGAAGATATGGCTACACCTTC. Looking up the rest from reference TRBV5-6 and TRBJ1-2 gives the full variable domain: DAGVTQSPTHLIKTRGQQVTLRCSPKSGHDTVSWYQQALGQGPQFIFQYYEEEERQRGNFPDRFSGHQFPNYSSELNVNALLLGDSALYLCASSLYIPGQGRYGYTFGSGTRLTVV.